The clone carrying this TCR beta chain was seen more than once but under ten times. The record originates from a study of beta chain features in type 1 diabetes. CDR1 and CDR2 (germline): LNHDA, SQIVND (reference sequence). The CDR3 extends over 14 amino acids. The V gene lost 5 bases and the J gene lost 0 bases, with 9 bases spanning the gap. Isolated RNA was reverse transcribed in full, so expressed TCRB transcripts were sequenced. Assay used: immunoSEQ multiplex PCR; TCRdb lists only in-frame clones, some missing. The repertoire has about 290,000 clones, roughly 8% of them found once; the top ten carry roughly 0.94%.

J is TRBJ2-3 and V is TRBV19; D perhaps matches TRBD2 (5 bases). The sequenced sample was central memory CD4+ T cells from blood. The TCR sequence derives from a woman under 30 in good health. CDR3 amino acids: CASSSRTSTDTQYF. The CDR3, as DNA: TGTGCCAGTAGTTCGCGGACTAGCACAGATACGCAGTATTTT.